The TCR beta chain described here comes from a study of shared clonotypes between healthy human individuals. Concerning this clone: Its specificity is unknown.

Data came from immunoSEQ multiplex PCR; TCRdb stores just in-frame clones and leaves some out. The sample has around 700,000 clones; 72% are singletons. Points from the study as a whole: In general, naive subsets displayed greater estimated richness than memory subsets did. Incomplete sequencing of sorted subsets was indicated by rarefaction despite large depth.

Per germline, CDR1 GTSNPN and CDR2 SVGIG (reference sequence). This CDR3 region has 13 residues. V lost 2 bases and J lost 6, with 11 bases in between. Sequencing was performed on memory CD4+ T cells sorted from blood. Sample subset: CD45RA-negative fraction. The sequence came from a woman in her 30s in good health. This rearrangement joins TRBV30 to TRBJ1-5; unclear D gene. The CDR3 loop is CAWSQSRGQPQHF. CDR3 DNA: TGTGCCTGGAGTCAGTCCCGCGGTCAGCCCCAGCATTTT.